The 16 T cell receptor beta chains given below trace back to one sample, sequenced in a study of breast tumors, draining lymph nodes, adjacent tissues (dated by TCRdb to the mid-2010s). Lymph node samples were obtained from the axillary draining lymph nodes of breast cancer patients. Receptors were amplified or captured by multiplex PCR. These reads were obtained on an Illumina HiSeq 2000. TCRdb reprocessing: public reads trimmed at Q25 with fastp, clones called with MiXCR, in-frame beta chains kept. Each CDR3 protein gets just one entry, which takes the most common genes and DNA from the rows behind it. The sample profile shows about 230,000 distinct CDR3 sequences; roughly 32% of them were found once. The ten largest clones represent approximately 1.4% of the sample. Sequenced input: axillary lymph node tissue. These receptors were taken from a female donor with breast cancer. Some clones in this sample may be carry-over from other donors' samples.

Remarks on this clonotype: A read error may be the cause here, since a much bigger clone is one base away. The chain has TRBV7-9 and TRBJ2-3, with 8 bases matching TRBD2. The CDR3 consists of 17 residues. From germline, CDR1 is SEHNR and CDR2 FQNEAQ (reference sequence). The chain's CDR3 is CASSLRTSGESTDPQYF. CDR3 coding DNA: TGTGCCAGCAGCTTACGAACTAGCGGAGAAAGCACAGATCCGCAGTATTTT.

There are many counts of this clonotype. The CDR3 DNA sequence: TGTGCCAGCAGCTCCCTTCGAGGCAGGGGTTATTCCGAGCAGTACTTC. Protein product: CASSSLRGRGYSEQYF. The V and J genes are TRBV7-8 and TRBJ2-7; possibly TRBD1 for D (6 bases). V was pared by 4 bases and J by 6 bases, with 22 bases between. This CDR3 has 16 residues. Germline V CDR1 and CDR2: SGHVS, FQNEAQ. Full variable domain (rest looked up from reference TRBV7-8 and TRBJ2-7): GAGVSQSPRYKVAKRGQDVALRCDPISGHVSLFWYQQALGQGPEFLTYFQNEAQLDKSGLPSDRFFAERPEGSVSTLKIQRTQQEDSAVYLCASSSLRGRGYSEQYFGPGTRLTVT.

This clonotype has at least ten counts. The DNA of the CDR3 is TGTGCCTGGGGGCGGTCGGAGACCCAGTACTTC. Residues: CAWGRSETQYF. The chain combines TRBV30 with TRBJ2-5; D not resolved. The CDR3 consists of 11 residues. The V gene lost 5 bases and the J gene lost 5 bases, with 9 bases spanning the gap. CDR1 and CDR2 from the germline V gene are GTSNPN and SVGIG (reference sequence).

This chain uses TRBV15 with TRBJ2-3; the D gene is possibly TRBD2 (6 bases). The ends were cut back, 1 base at V and 10 bases at J, with 21 bases in the middle. This CDR3 comprises 16 residues. The V gene's germline CDR1 is LNHNV and CDR2 YYDKDF (reference sequence). The CDR3 loop is CATSRVGRRNHKSQYF. The CDR3 DNA follows: TGTGCCACCAGCAGAGTCGGGAGACGGAACCACAAATCGCAGTATTTT.

This clonotype was observed many times. The chain is built from TRBV7-8 and TRBJ1-5, with D possibly TRBD1 on 5 matching bases. The CDR3 contains 13 residues. Between the trimmed V and J ends, which lost 3 bases and 5 bases, there was a span of 8 bases. Germline V CDR1 and CDR2: SGHVS, FQNEAQ. In nucleotides, the CDR3 is TGTGCCAGCAGCTTGGGGGGGGATCAGCCCCAGCATTTT. Translating it yields CASSLGGDQPQHF.

This clonotype was seen ten or more times. The chain uses TRBV18 and TRBJ2-5; D remains unclear. This CDR3 spans 10 amino acids. Deletions cut 8 bases from V and 3 bases from J, with 4 bases between. From germline, CDR1 is KGHSH and CDR2 LQKENI. This CDR3 reads CASPKETQYF. CDR3 sequence (DNA): TGTGCCAGCCCCAAAGAGACCCAGTACTTC.

This clonotype was picked up many times. This chain uses TRBV5-4 with TRBJ2-2, with TRBD1 matching over 7 bases. From germline, CDR1 is SGHNT and CDR2 YYREEE (reference sequence). The CDR3 spans 15 residues. With V trimmed by 3 bases and J by 7 bases, 9 bases remained unmatched. The DNA of the CDR3 is TGTGCCAGCAGCTCCCGGGACAGTGTTATCGGGGAGCTGTTTTTT. Its protein is CASSSRDSVIGELFF. Filled out from reference TRBV5-4 and TRBJ2-2, the complete variable domain reads ETGVTQSPTHLIKTRGQQVTLRCSSQSGHNTVSWYQQALGQGPQFIFQYYREEENGRGNFPPRFSGLQFPNYSSELNVNALELDDSALYLCASSSRDSVIGELFFGEGSRLTVL.

The chain carries TRBV28 and TRBJ2-4; 7 bases line up with TRBD1. Germline loops: CDR1 MDHEN, CDR2 SYDVKM. The CDR3 spans 14 residues. V lost 5 bases to trimming and J lost 9 bases; unmatched junction nucleotides: 10. The CDR3 DNA sequence: TGTGCCAGCAGTGACCGACAGGGTGGGGTCATTCAGTACTTC. Protein sequence: CASSDRQGGVIQYF.

As to this clonotype: The junction and the germline gene differ at one end; a read error may be behind it. This sequence joins TRBV6-1 and TRBJ1-5, with D unresolved. The CDR3 loop spans 14 amino acids. CDR1 is MNHNS and CDR2 is SASEGT in the germline V gene. The CDR3 sequence: CAISDASGGQPQHF. The CDR3 DNA follows: TGTGCCATCAGTGACGCCTCGGGAGGCCAGCCTCAGCATTTT.

This clonotype was observed many times. The J gene is TRBJ2-7, the V gene TRBV6-4, with D hard to call. Germline assignment: CDR1 MRHNA and CDR2 SNTAGT. CDR3 length: 16 amino acids. V lost 6 bases to trimming and J lost 2 bases, with 20 bases between them. The CDR3 sequence is CASSANHSRAAYEQYF. The CDR3 nucleotides read TGTGCCAGCAGCGCTAATCACTCCCGCGCGGCCTACGAGCAGTACTTC.

The table lists this clonotype with many counts. The genes are TRBV19 and TRBJ2-3, with D unclear. Trimming took off 5 bases at V and 4 bases at J, with 10 bases between the two ends. CDR3 length: 13 residues. Germline CDR1 reads LNHDA; CDR2 reads SQIVND (reference sequence). CDR3 sequence: CASSSGRSDTQYF. The CDR3 DNA is TGTGCCAGTAGTTCTGGACGGTCAGATACGCAGTATTTT.

This clonotype was counted many times. The rearrangement joins TRBV7-3 to TRBJ2-3, with 10 bases aligning to TRBD2. The germline V gene encodes CDR1 SGHTA and CDR2 FQGTGA. The ends lost 5 bases at V and 3 bases at J; junction bases unmatched: 5. The CDR3 runs 15 residues. CDR3: CASSRLAGVTDTQYF. Written as DNA, the CDR3 is TGTGCCAGCAGCCGCCTAGCGGGAGTGACAGATACGCAGTATTTT.

This clonotype was counted many times. This rearrangement joins TRBV4-2 to TRBJ1-4, with 12 bases lining up with TRBD1. The V gene end was trimmed by 3 bases and the J gene end by 7 bases; junction bases not matched to a gene: 3. Germline values: CDR1 LGHNA, CDR2 YNFKEQ. The CDR3 runs 15 residues. CDR3 region: CASSQGQGAFEKLFF. The CDR3 DNA reads as TGTGCCAGCAGCCAGGGACAGGGGGCTTTTGAAAAACTGTTTTTT.

About this clonotype itself: Relative to the germline gene, one junction end is altered; a read error may explain this. The V call is TRBV13, the J call TRBJ2-7; 7 nucleotides match TRBD2. CDR1 PRHDT and CDR2 FYEKMQ come from the germline V gene (reference sequence). The CDR3 has 14 residues. CDR3 bases: TGTGTCAGCAGCTCCGGGGCTAGCGGCTACGAGCAGTACTTC. It yields the protein CVSSSGASGYEQYF.

Ten or more counts support this clonotype. This rearrangement joins TRBV4-3 to TRBJ1-3; perhaps TRBD1 as D (6 bases). From germline, CDR1 is LGHNA and CDR2 YSLEER. V was clipped by 1 base and J by 2 bases, with 12 bases between them. The CDR3 length is 16 residues. CDR3 region: CASSQVEAGAGNTIYF. The DNA of the CDR3 is TGCGCCAGCAGCCAAGTCGAGGCAGGGGCTGGAAACACCATATATTTT.

This clonotype has at least ten counts. The chain has TRBV6-1 and TRBJ1-2; 8 bases agree with TRBD1. The germline gives CDR1 MNHNS, CDR2 SASEGT. This CDR3 contains 14 residues. V gave up 5 bases and J gave up 1 base; unmatched junction bases: 3. CDR3 in DNA: TGTGCCAGCAGTCCCAGGGGGCGTAACTATGGCTACACCTTC. This codes for CASSPRGRNYGYTF.